This T cell receptor (beta chain) came from a study of blood T cell repertoires in COVID-19. Trimming removed 5 bases at V and 1 base at J, with 14 bases between. The CDR3 runs to 15 residues. Germline CDR1 and CDR2: SEHNR and FQNEAQ (reference sequence). Seattle participants joined during active infection and were tracked over time. Sequenced by immunoSEQ multiplex PCR; TCRdb stores in-frame clones only, minus some. The sample holds approximately 260,000 clones, around 90% seen once. Specimen: peripheral blood. The chain links TRBV7-9 to TRBJ1-1; TRBD1 is a possible D gene (6 bases). The sequence derives from an older woman with COVID-19, enrolled during active disease. The CDR3 DNA follows: TGTGCCAGCAGCCGAAAACGGACAGCGAACACTGAAGCTTTCTTT. It yields the protein CASSRKRTANTEAFF. Looking up the rest from reference TRBV7-9 and TRBJ1-1 gives the full variable domain: DTGVSQNPRHKITKRGQNVTFRCDPISEHNRLYWYRQTLGQGPEFLTYFQNEAQLEKSRLLSDRFSAERPKGSFSTLEIQRTEQGDSAMYLCASSRKRTANTEAFFGQGTRLTVV.